One T cell receptor beta chain is described in this entry. Germline V gene data show CDR1 as SGDLS and CDR2 as YYNGEE. Trimming stripped 3 bases from V and 5 bases from J, with 11 bases between. The CDR3 has 13 residues. The data were taken from a study of CD8+CD57+ T cells in acquired aplastic anemia. Previously, flow cytometry had revealed CD8+CD57+ cell expansion in the patients chosen for sequencing. Sampling of blood occurred while the patients had still received no therapy. Genomic DNA, the template, was used for profiling of the TCR beta VDJ and CDR3. TCRdb re-called the reads through MiXCR, storing one row per CDR3 protein. The sample consists of just over 200,000 distinct CDR3 sequences, 65% of them appearing once.

Specimen: sorted CD4+, CD8+, or CD8+CD57+ T cells (not recorded which) from PBMCs. This sequence joins TRBV9 and TRBJ2-5; D possibly matches TRBD1 or TRBD2 (5 bases each). This sequence originates from a human donor with aplastic anemia. The CDR3 DNA reads as TGTGCCAGCAGCGGCGTGGGGGAGGAGACCCAGTACTTC. Its protein is CASSGVGEETQYF.